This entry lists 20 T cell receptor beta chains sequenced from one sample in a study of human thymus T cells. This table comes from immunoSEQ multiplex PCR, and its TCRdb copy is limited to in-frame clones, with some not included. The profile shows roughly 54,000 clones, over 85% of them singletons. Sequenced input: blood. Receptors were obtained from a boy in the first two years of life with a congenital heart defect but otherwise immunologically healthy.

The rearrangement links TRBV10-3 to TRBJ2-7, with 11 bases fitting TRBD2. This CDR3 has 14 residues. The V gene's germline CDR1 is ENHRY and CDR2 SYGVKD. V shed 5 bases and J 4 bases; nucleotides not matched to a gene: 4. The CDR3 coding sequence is TGTGCCATCAGTTTAACTAGCGGGAGTTACGAGCAGTACTTC. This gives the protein CAISLTSGSYEQYF.

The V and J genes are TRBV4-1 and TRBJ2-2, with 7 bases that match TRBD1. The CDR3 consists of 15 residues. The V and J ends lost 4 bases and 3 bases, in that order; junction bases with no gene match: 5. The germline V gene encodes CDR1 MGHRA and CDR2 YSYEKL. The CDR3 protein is CASSLRQGYTGELFF. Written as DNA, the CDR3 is TGCGCCAGCAGCCTACGACAGGGATACACCGGGGAGCTGTTTTTT.

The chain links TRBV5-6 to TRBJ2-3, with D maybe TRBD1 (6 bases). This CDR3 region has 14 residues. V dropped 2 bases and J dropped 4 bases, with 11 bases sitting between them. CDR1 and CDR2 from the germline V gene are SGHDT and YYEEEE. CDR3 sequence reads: CASSFPRGADTQYF. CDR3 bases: TGTGCCAGCAGCTTCCCCAGGGGCGCAGATACGCAGTATTTT.

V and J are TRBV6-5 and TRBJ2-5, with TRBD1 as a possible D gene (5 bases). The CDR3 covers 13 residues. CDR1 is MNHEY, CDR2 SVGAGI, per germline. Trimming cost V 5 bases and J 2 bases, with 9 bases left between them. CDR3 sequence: CASSPRQQETQYF. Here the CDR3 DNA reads TGTGCCAGCAGTCCGCGACAGCAAGAGACCCAGTACTTC.

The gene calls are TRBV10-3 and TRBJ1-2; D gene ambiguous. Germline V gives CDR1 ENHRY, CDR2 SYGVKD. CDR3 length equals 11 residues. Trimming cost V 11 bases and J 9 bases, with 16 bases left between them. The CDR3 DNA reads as TGTGCCGCCATGGGCGGGATTAGCTACACCTTC. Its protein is CAAMGGISYTF.

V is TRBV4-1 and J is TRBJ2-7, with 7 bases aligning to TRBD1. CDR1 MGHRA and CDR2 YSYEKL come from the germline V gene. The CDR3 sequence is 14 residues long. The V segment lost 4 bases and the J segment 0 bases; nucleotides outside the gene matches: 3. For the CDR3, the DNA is TGCGCCAGCAGCCCCAGGGGGTACTCCTACGAGCAGTACTTC. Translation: CASSPRGYSYEQYF.

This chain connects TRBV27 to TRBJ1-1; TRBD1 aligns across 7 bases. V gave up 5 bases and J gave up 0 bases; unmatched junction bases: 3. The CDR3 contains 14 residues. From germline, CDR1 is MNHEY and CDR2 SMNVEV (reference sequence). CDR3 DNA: TGTGCCAGCAGTCAGACAGGGTTGAACACTGAAGCTTTCTTT. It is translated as CASSQTGLNTEAFF.

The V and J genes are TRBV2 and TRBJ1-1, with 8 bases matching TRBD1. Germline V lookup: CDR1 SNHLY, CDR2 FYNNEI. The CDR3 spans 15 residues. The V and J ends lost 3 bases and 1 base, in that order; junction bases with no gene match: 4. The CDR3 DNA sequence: TGTGCCAGCAGTGACAGGGGGCGTAGGAACACTGAAGCTTTCTTT. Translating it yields CASSDRGRRNTEAFF.

The CDR3 is CASSQWGSSYNEQFF. DNA for the CDR3: TGTGCCAGCAGCCAGTGGGGTAGCTCCTACAATGAGCAGTTCTTC. The rearrangement links TRBV14 to TRBJ2-1; no firm D call. The germline CDR1 and CDR2 sequences are SGHDN and FVKESK. The V end was cut by 3 bases, the J end by 0 bases, with 9 bases between. The CDR3 spans 15 residues.

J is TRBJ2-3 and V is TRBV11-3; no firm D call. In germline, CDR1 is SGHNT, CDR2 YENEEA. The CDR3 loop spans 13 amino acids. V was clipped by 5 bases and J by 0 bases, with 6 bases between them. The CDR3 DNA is TGTGCCAGCAGCCCGACTAGCACAGATACGCAGTATTTT. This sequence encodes CASSPTSTDTQYF.

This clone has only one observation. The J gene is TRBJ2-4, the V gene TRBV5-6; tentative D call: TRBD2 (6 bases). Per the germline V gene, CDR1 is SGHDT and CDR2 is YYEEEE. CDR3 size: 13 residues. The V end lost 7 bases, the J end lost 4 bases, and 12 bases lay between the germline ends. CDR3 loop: CASHGTLKNIQYF. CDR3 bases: TGTGCCAGCCACGGGACTCTAAAAAACATTCAGTACTTC.

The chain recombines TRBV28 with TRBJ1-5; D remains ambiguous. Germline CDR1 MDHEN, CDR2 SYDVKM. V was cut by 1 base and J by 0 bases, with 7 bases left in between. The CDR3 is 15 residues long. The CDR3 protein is CASSLSPVSNQPQHF. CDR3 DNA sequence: TGTGCCAGCAGTTTATCCCCAGTTAGCAATCAGCCCCAGCATTTT.

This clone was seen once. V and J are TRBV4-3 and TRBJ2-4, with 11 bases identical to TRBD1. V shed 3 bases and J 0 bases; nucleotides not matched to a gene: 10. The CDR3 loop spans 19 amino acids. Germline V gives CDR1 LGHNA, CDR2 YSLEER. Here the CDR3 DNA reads TGCGCCAGCAGCCACCCTCCGGGGACAGGGGGGCTAGCCAAAAACATTCAGTACTTC. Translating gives CASSHPPGTGGLAKNIQYF.

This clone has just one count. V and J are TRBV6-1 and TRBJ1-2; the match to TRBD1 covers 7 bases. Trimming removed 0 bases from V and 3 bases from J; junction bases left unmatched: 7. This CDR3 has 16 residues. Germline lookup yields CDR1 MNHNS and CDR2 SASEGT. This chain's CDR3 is CASSEARGFGDYGYTF. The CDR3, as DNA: TGTGCCAGCAGTGAAGCCAGGGGGTTTGGGGACTATGGCTACACCTTC.

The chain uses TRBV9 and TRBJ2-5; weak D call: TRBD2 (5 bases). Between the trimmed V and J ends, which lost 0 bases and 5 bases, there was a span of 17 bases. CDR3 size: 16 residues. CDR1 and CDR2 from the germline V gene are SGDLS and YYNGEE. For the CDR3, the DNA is TGTGCCAGCAGCGTAGGAATGAGGGAGATGTGGGAGACCCAGTACTTC. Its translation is CASSVGMREMWETQYF.

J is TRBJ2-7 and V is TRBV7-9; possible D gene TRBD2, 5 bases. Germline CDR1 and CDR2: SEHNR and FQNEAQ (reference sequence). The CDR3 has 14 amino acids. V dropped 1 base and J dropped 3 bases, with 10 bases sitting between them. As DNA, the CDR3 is TGTGCCAGCAGCTTAGAAGGACTCATCTACGAGCAGTACTTC. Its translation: CASSLEGLIYEQYF.

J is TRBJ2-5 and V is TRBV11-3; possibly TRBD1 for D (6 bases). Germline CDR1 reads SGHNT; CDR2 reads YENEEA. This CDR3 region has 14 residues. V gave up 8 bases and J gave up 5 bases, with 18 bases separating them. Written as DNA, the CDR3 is TGTGCCAGCCAGCTGGCAGGGGCCAGGGAGACCCAGTACTTC. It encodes CASQLAGARETQYF.

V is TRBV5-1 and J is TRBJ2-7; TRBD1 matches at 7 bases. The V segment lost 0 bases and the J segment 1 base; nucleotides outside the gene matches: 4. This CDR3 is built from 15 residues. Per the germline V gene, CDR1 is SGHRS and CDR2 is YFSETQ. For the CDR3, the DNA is TGCGCCAGCAGCTTGGCCCCGGGACAGTCCTACGAGCAGTACTTC. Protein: CASSLAPGQSYEQYF.

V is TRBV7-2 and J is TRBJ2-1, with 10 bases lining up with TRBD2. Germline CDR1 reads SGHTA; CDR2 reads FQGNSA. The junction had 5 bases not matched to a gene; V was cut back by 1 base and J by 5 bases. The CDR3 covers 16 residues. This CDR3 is CASSLGGTSGDNEQFF. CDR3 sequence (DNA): TGTGCCAGCAGCTTAGGGGGAACTAGCGGGGACAATGAGCAGTTCTTC.

The CDR3 spells CASSALGQVRNQPQHF. The CDR3, as DNA: TGTGCCAGCAGTGCCCTCGGACAGGTACGAAATCAGCCCCAGCATTTT. The gene calls are TRBV6-1 and TRBJ1-5; 7 bases agree with TRBD1. Trimming took 4 bases from V and 4 from J; bases not matched to a gene: 10. The CDR3 runs 16 residues. Germline loops: CDR1 MNHNS, CDR2 SASEGT.